This T cell receptor beta chain comes out of a study of T cell changes during pregnancy in multiple sclerosis. V gave up 4 bases and J gave up 7 bases; unmatched junction bases: 13. The CDR3 extends over 15 amino acids. CDR1 is SGHNT, CDR2 YYREEE, per germline (reference sequence). The assay was immunoSEQ multiplex PCR, and TCRdb's table has in-frame clones only and misses some. The sample consists of around 55,000 clones, over 80% of them appearing once. This sequence joins TRBV5-4 and TRBJ1-2, with 7 nucleotides matching TRBD1. The sequencing used CD4+ T cells from peripheral blood mononuclear cells, collected in the first trimester of pregnancy. The origin of this receptor is a female donor with multiple sclerosis, enrolled in a pregnancy study. The CDR3 region is CASSLRQGGFIGYTF. CDR3 nucleotides: TGTGCCAGCAGCCTTCGACAGGGTGGGTTTATTGGCTACACCTTC.